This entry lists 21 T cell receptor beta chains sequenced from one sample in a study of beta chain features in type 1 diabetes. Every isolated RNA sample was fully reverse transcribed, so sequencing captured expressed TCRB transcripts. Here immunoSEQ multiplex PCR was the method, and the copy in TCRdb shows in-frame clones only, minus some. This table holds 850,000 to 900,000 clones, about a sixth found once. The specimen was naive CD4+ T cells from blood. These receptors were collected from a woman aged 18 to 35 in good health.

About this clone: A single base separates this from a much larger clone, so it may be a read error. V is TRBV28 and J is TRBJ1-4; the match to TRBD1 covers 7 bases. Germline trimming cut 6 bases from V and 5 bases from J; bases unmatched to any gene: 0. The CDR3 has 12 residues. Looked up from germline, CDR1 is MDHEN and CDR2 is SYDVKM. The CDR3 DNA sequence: TGTGCCAGCAGACAGGGGAATGAAAAACTGTTTTTT. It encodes CASRQGNEKLFF.

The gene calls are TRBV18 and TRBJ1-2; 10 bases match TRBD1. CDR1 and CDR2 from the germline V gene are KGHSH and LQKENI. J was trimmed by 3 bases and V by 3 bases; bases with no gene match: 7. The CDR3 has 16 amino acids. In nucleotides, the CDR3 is TGTGCCAGCTCACCCGCGACAGGGGGCTCCCACTATGGCTACACCTTC. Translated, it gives CASSPATGGSHYGYTF.

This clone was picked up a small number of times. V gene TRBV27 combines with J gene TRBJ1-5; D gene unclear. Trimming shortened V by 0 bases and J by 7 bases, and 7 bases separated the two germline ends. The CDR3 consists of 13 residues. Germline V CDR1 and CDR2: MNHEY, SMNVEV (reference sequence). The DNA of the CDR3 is TGTGCCAGCAGTTTATCGATGAGGCAGCCCCAGCATTTT. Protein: CASSLSMRQPQHF.

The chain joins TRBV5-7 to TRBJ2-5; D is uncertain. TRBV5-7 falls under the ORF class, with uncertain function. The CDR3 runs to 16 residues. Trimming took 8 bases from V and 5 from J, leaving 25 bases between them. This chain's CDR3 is CARLGGWEQPAETQYF. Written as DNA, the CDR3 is TGTGCCAGACTCGGTGGTTGGGAACAACCGGCGGAGACCCAGTACTTC.

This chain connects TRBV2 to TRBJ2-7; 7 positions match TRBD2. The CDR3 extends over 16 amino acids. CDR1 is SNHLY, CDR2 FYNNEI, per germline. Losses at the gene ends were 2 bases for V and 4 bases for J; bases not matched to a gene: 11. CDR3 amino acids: CASSEWVGGSSYEQYF. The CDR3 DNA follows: TGTGCCAGCAGTGAATGGGTGGGCGGGAGCAGTTACGAGCAGTACTTC.

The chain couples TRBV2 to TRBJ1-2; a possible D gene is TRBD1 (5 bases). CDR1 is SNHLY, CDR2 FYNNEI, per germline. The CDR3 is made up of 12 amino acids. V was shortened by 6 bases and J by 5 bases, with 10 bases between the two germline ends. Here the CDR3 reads CASRETGYGYTF. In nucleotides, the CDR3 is TGTGCCAGCAGAGAAACAGGATATGGCTACACCTTC. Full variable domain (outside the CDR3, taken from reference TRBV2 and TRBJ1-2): EPEVTQTPSHQVTQMGQEVILRCVPISNHLYFYWYRQILGQKVEFLVSFYNNEISEKSEIFDDQFSVERPDGSNFTLKIRSTKLEDSAMYFCASRETGYGYTFGSGTRLTVV.

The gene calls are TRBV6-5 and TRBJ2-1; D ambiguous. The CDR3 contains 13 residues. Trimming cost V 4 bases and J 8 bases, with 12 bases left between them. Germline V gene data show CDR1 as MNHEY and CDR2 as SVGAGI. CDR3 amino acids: CASSSERWDEQFF. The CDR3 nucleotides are TGTGCCAGCAGTTCCGAACGATGGGATGAGCAGTTCTTC.

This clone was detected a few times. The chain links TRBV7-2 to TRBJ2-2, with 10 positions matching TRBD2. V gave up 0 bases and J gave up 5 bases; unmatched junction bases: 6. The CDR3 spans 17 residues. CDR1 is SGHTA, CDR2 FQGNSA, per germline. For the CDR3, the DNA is TGTGCCAGCAGCTTAGCGCCGGTTAGCGGGAGGACCGGGGAGCTGTTTTTT. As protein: CASSLAPVSGRTGELFF.

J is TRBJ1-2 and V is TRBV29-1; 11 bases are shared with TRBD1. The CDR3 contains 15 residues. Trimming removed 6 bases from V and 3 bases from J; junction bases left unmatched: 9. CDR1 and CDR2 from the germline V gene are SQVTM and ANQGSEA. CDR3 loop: CSVGQGVRRDYGYTF. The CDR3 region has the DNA TGCAGCGTGGGACAGGGGGTGAGAAGGGACTATGGCTACACCTTC.

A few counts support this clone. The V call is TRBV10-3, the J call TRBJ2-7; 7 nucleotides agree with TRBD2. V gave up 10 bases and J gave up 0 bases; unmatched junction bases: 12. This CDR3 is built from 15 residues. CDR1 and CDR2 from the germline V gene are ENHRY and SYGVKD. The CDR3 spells CATGGLSGASYEQYF. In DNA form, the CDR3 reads TGTGCCACCGGCGGCTTAAGCGGGGCCTCCTACGAGCAGTACTTC.

The CDR3 spells CASSLVSGSDTQYF. The CDR3 DNA reads as TGTGCCAGCAGCTTAGTTAGCGGGAGCGATACGCAGTATTTT. V is TRBV7-9 and J is TRBJ2-3; 9 bases line up with TRBD2. The trim removed 1 base at V and 6 bases at J, leaving 2 bases unmatched. Germline V lookup: CDR1 SEHNR, CDR2 FQNEAQ (reference sequence). This CDR3 region has 14 residues.

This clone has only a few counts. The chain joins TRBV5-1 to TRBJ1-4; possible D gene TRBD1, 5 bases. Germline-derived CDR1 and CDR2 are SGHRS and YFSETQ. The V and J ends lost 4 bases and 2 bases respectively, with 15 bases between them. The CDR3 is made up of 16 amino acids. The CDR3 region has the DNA TGCGCCAGCAGCCTATCGGGGCGGCTGACTAATGAAAAACTGTTTTTT. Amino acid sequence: CASSLSGRLTNEKLFF.

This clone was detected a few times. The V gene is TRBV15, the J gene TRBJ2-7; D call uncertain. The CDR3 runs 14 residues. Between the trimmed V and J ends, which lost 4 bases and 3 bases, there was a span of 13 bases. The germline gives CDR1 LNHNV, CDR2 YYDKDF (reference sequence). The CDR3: CATSKAPLDYEQYF. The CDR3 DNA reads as TGTGCCACCAGCAAGGCCCCGCTGGACTACGAGCAGTACTTC. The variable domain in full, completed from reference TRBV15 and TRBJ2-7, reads DAMVIQNPRYQVTQFGKPVTLSCSQTLNHNVMYWYQQKSSQAPKLLFHYYDKDFNNEADTPDNFQSRRPNTSFCFLDIRSPGLGDTAMYLCATSKAPLDYEQYFGPGTRLTVT.

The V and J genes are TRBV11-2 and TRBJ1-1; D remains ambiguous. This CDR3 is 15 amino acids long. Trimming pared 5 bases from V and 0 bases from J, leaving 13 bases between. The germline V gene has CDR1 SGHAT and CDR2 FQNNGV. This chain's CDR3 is CASSPIEGMNTEAFF. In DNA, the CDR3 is TGTGCCAGCAGCCCGATAGAGGGCATGAACACTGAAGCTTTCTTT.

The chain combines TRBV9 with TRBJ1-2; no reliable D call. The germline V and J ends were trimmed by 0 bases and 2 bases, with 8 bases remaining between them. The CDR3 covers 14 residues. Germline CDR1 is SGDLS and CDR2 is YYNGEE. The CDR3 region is CASSVDASNYGYTF. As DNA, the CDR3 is TGTGCCAGCAGCGTAGACGCCTCCAACTATGGCTACACCTTC.

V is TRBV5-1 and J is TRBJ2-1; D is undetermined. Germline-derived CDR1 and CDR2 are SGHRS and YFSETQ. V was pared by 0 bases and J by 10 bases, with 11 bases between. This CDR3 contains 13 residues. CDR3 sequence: CASSLVVGMEQFF. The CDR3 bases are TGCGCCAGCAGCTTGGTTGTCGGCATGGAGCAGTTCTTC.

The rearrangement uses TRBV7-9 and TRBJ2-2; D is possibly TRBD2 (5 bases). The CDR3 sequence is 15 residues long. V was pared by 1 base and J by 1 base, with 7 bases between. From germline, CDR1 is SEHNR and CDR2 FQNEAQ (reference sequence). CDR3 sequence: CASSLGLQNTGELFF. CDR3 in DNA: TGTGCCAGCAGCTTAGGACTACAGAACACCGGGGAGCTGTTTTTT.

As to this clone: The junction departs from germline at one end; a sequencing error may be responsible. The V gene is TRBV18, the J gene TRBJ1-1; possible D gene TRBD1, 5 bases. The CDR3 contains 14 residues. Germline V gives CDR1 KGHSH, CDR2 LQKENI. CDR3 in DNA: TGTGCCAGCTCCCGAGGGGCAGGGAACGCTGAAGCTTTCTTT. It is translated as CASSRGAGNAEAFF.

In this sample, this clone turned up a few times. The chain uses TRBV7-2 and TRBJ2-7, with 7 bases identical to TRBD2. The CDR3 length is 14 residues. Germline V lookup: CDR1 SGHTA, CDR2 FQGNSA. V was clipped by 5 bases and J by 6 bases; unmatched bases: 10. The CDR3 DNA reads TGTGCCAGCAGCCCCCAGCGGGAAGGTCCCGAGCAGTACTTC. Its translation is CASSPQREGPEQYF.

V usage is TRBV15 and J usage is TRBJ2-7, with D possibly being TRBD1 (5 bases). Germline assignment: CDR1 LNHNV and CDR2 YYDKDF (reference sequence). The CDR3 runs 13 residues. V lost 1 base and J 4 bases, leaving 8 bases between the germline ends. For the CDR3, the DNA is TGTGCCACCAGCAGAGCCCAGGGATACGAGCAGTACTTC. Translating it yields CATSRAQGYEQYF.

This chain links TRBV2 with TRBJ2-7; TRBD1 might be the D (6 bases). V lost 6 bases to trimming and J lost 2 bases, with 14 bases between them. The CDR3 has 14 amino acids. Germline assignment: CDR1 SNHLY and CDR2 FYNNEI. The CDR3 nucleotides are TGTGCCAGCAGCACACAGGGCGGAACCTACGAGCAGTACTTC. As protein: CASSTQGGTYEQYF.